This T cell receptor beta chain originates from a study of OX40 agonist ivuxolimab in advanced cancers. Study at large: The treatment was a fully human IgG2 OX40 agonist, ivuxolimab. Dose-escalation cases comprised hepatocellular carcinoma, melanoma, renal cell or head and neck cancer. Study-wide points: Dose levels from 0.1 to 3.0 mg/kg saw CD4+ and CD8+ blood T cells expand clonally by week 6.

Germline CDR1 and CDR2: MNHEY and SVGAGI. The CDR3 loop spans 12 amino acids. Trimming took 6 bases from V and 4 from J, leaving 9 bases between them. This table comes from immunoSEQ multiplex PCR, and its TCRdb copy is limited to in-frame clones, with some not included. The table has tens of thousands of clones, about nine tenths seen once. With regard to this clone: What it binds is unknown.

The sequenced sample was CD4+ or CD8+ T cells sorted from blood, obtained in a trial of the OX40 agonist ivuxolimab. This chain links TRBV6-5 with TRBJ1-2, with D possibly matching TRBD1 (5 bases). The TCR was taken from an adult with an advanced solid tumor such as melanoma, head and neck, liver or kidney cancer. CDR3 DNA sequence: TGTGCCAGCAGCTCAGGGACCTATGGCTACACCTTC. It yields the protein CASSSGTYGYTF.